Detailed here is one TCR beta chain. The length of the CDR3 is 16 residues. Trimming pared 4 bases from V and 8 bases from J, leaving 20 bases between. Germline values: CDR1 SGHTA, CDR2 FQGTGA. The table came from immunoSEQ multiplex PCR; TCRdb's copy has only in-frame clones and leaves some out. The sample lists approximately 100,000 clones, about 88% occurring once. This entry belongs to a study of control samples from healthy donors and cancer patients. This TCR was recovered from a man aged 70 or older with lung cancer. The sequencing sample was made of PBMCs. The rearrangement links TRBV7-3 to TRBJ2-2; tentatively, D is TRBD1 or TRBD2 (5 bases each). The CDR3 loop is CASSSQGSGAGGELFF. CDR3 DNA sequence: TGTGCCAGCAGCTCTCAAGGTTCCGGGGCAGGTGGGGAGCTGTTTTTT.